This T cell receptor beta chain was observed in a study of T cells in Graves' hyperthyroidism and ophthalmopathy (dated by TCRdb to about 2019). Study-level background: Peripheral blood was sampled at the time of initial diagnosis, prior to any treatment. To identify distinguishing TCR V-J signatures, a discovery cohort of 100 patients was used, comprising 40 to 45 with Graves' ophthalmopathy and some 57 with stable Graves' hyperthyroidism. An independent validation cohort of fewer than 20 hyperthyroidism patients and over 15 patients who later progressed to ophthalmopathy tested prospective prediction of ophthalmopathy. The 75 to 100 discovery patients were divided at random into training and test sets in a 7:3 ratio. In addition, the study compared T-cell repertoires in thyroid tissue and in blood from 6 or 7 Graves' hyperthyroidism patients. Following sampling, methimazole starting at 30 mg daily was given to hyperthyroidism patients, and high-dose intravenous methylprednisolone was given to ophthalmopathy patients. The paper describes TCR Vbeta CDR3 sequencing of 140 or so peripheral blood samples, made up of roughly 40 ophthalmopathy patients, 70 to 75 hyperthyroidism patients and some 17 progressor patients.

From a lookup of the germline V gene (reference sequence), CDR1 and CDR2 are WNHNN and SYGVQD. For this chain, trimming is 4 bases at the V end and 4 bases at the J end, and the number of junction bases without a gene match is 3. The CDR3, from cysteine to phenylalanine, totals 14 residues. Solely the CDR3 DNA is kept, with 42 bases framed from the first base. This clonotype showed up many times. Its antigen has not been determined. No per-base quality is available; no much larger clone lies one base away. Overall results and qualifications from the work: Most expanded thyroid clonotypes (frequency above 0.001) were also detected in blood, a finding suggesting that blood repertoires may reflect thyroid immune responses. During validation, the model predicted progression to ophthalmopathy a median of approximately six months ahead of onset, with approximately 71% sensitivity and 72% to 85% specificity. A model built on a 13 V-J signature distinguished ophthalmopathy from stable hyperthyroidism, reaching 85% to 90% sensitivity and approximately 83% specificity in cross-validation and 80%/75% in testing. Sample size was not statistically predetermined, and blinding of investigators to group allocation was not performed.

Amplification of TCR beta CDR3 regions was carried out from RNA transcripts. The first round of RT-PCR for the TCR CDR3 was performed with the HTBI primer set and the Qiagen OneStep RT-PCR kit. A second multiplex PCR round built the libraries, followed by size selection and purification. Paired-end sequencing of the libraries was performed with 100 bp reads on an Illumina HiSeq2000. On the authors' methods: SOAPnuke was used to process the raw data, with reads discarded if the reads contained adapters or uncalled bases, had a mean Phred below 15, or lacked an exact constant-primer or identifier match. COPE v1.2.5 was used to merge the high-quality paired reads, and each unique nucleotide sequence was defined as a clonotype. Clonotypes were aligned to IMGT TRBV, TRBD and TRBJ reference segments using MiTCR v1.1. The analysis was restricted to V-J combinations with a frequency above 0.0001, which together covered 98% to 99.2% of the repertoires. The TCS score was defined as the ratio of F50 (clonal expansion) to E x V (chaos), calculated using BLOSUM62-based TCRdist between CDR3 peptides within each V-J. Welch's t-statistics and random forest reduced approximately 520 V-J features to roughly 13, which were used in a naive Bayes classifier (R e1071). Thyroid-blood repertoire similarity was quantified with the Morisita-Horn index. TCRdb ran its own pipeline on the public reads, namely fastp trimming at Q25 and MiXCR clone calling, and kept in-frame beta chains. Here each entry gathers all rows of one CDR3 protein and keeps the most common genes and DNA. It is TCRdb's table, rather than the study itself, that gives the V and J calls and clone size. The sample table contains approximately 610,000 distinct CDR3 sequences; only one count was recorded for roughly 14% of them. The ten most abundant clones make up roughly 4.3% of the sample.

Ophthalmopathy patients had moderately to severely active disease, with a Clinical Activity Score of 3 or more, a NOSPECS grade of 4 or more, and a disease duration of less than 3 months. Any patient with an uncontrolled infection, another autoimmune disease, pregnancy or lactation was excluded. Diagnoses relied on clinical symptoms, serum thyroxine and TRAb, thyroid ultrasound and orbital computed tomography. PBMCs were separated from around 9.1 ml of fresh peripheral blood using Ficoll-Paque density gradient centrifugation. Trizol reagent was used to extract total RNA, and RNA quality was then checked on an Agilent 2100 Bioanalyzer.

What was sequenced was blood. This TCR was sampled from a woman aged 35 to 49 with Graves' ophthalmopathy. The sequence links TRBV10-1 to TRBJ2-5; TRBD1 matches 10 bases in the middle. The nucleotide sequence is TGCGCCAGCAGTGGGGACAGGGGTCCAGAGACCCAGTACTTC. Its protein reads: CASSGDRGPETQYF.